The 25 T cell receptor beta chains in this list originate from one sample, sequenced in a study of T-cell reconstitution after alpha-beta-depleted transplantation in children. TCRbeta library construction was performed incorporating unique molecular identifiers. TCRdb ran MiXCR on the PCR reads and lists one entry per CDR3 protein. The top ten clones hold approximately 34% of a sample with over 200,000 distinct CDR3 sequences, about 8.4% of them seen once. The source material was PBMCs, mostly from graft donor cells, sampled 360 days after TCRalphabeta/CD19-depleted stem cell transplant. These receptors all come from a male patient under 10 years old who had a stem cell transplant for acute myeloid leukemia, so the T cells may come from the graft donor.

This clonotype came up many times. This chain connects TRBV3-1 to TRBJ2-5; 7 bases align to TRBD2. The CDR3 has 14 residues. The germline gives CDR1 LGHDT, CDR2 YNNKEL (reference sequence). With V trimmed by 1 base and J by 1 base, 0 bases remained unmatched. DNA for the CDR3: TGTGCCAGCAGCCAAGCGGGGGGCCAAGAGACCCAGTACTTC. Protein: CASSQAGGQETQYF.

This clonotype was picked up a small number of times. The chain employs TRBV18 and TRBJ1-2; D might be TRBD1 (5 bases). Germline V CDR1 and CDR2: KGHSH, LQKENI. V was pared by 0 bases and J by 2 bases, with 10 bases between. CDR3 size: 15 residues. The CDR3 sequence is CASSPPGTFNYGYTF. CDR3 coding DNA: TGTGCCAGCTCACCACCTGGGACTTTCAACTATGGCTACACCTTC. Filled out from reference TRBV18 and TRBJ1-2, the complete variable domain reads NAGVMQNPRHLVRRRGQEARLRCSPMKGHSHVYWYRQLPEEGLKFMVYLQKENIIDESGMPKERFSAEFPKEGPSILRIQQVVRGDSAAYFCASSPPGTFNYGYTFGSGTRLTVV.

This chain connects TRBV5-1 to TRBJ1-2; D unclear. Germline CDR1 SGHRS, CDR2 YFSETQ. The CDR3 runs to 15 residues. The ends were cut back, 0 bases at V and 2 bases at J, with 11 bases in the middle. CDR3 loop: CASSLAGDTNYGYTF. As DNA, the CDR3 is TGCGCCAGCAGCTTGGCCGGGGATACAAACTATGGCTACACCTTC.

Ten or more counts support this clonotype. V and J are TRBV20-1 and TRBJ2-2, with D perhaps TRBD2 (5 bases). The CDR3 covers 14 residues. The germline gives CDR1 DFQATT, CDR2 SNEGSKA (reference sequence). V was shortened by 3 bases and J by 3 bases, with 11 bases between the two germline ends. CDR3: CSASRGSHTGELFF. CDR3 bases: TGCAGTGCTAGTCGTGGGAGTCACACCGGGGAGCTGTTTTTT.

In this sample, this clonotype turned up many times. The J gene is TRBJ2-5, the V gene TRBV20-1, with D tentatively TRBD2 (5 bases). The V gene lost 4 bases and the J gene lost 3 bases, with 15 bases spanning the gap. The CDR3 spans 14 residues. Germline V lookup: CDR1 DFQATT, CDR2 SNEGSKA (reference sequence). CDR3 nucleotides: TGCAGTGCTAAACGAGAGGGTAATAAAGAGACCCAGTACTTC. Translating gives CSAKREGNKETQYF.

J is TRBJ2-2 and V is TRBV12-3 or TRBV12-4; 7 nucleotides agree with TRBD1. The CDR3 loop spans 18 amino acids. Trimming took 5 bases from V and 3 from J; bases not matched to a gene: 15. CDR3 bases: TGTGCCAGCAGTACCAGTAGATGGGGACAGAGGGACACCGGGGAGCTGTTTTTT. The encoded protein is CASSTSRWGQRDTGELFF.

In this sample, this clonotype turned up many times. This rearrangement joins TRBV5-1 to TRBJ1-6, with D unresolved. The CDR3 totals 13 residues. Germline V gives CDR1 SGHRS, CDR2 YFSETQ. V was shortened by 0 bases and J by 8 bases, with 6 bases between the two germline ends. The CDR3 loop is CASSLVYDSPLHF. The CDR3 nucleotides are TGCGCCAGCAGCTTGGTGTATGATTCACCCCTCCACTTT.

This clonotype has only one observation. The rearrangement links TRBV4-1 to TRBJ2-7, with D perhaps given as TRBD1 or TRBD2 (5 bases each). CDR1 is MGHRA, CDR2 YSYEKL, per germline. The CDR3 has 14 amino acids. The ends were cut back, 4 bases at V and 2 bases at J, with 12 bases in the middle. The CDR3 DNA reads TGCGCCAGCAGCCCCGGGACCGTACCCTACGAGCAGTACTTC. Protein product: CASSPGTVPYEQYF.

The J gene is TRBJ2-5, the V gene TRBV7-8; 8 bases match TRBD1. Per the germline V gene, CDR1 is SGHVS and CDR2 is FQNEAQ. V shed 5 bases, J shed 3 bases, and the junction held 5 bases outside the gene matches. The CDR3 loop spans 14 amino acids. CDR3 protein: CASSPMDREETQYF. Written as DNA, the CDR3 is TGTGCCAGCAGCCCAATGGACAGGGAAGAGACCCAGTACTTC. Using reference TRBV7-8 and TRBJ2-5 for the parts outside the CDR3, the full variable domain is GAGVSQSPRYKVAKRGQDVALRCDPISGHVSLFWYQQALGQGPEFLTYFQNEAQLDKSGLPSDRFFAERPEGSVSTLKIQRTQQEDSAVYLCASSPMDREETQYFGPGTRLLVL.

The V call is TRBV28, the J call TRBJ1-5; 8 nucleotides align to TRBD1. J lost 4 bases, V lost 1 base, and 6 bases had no gene match. This CDR3 comprises 16 residues. Germline V gene lookup returns CDR1 MDHEN and CDR2 SYDVKM. CDR3 residues: CASSLFVRQGNQPQHF. The CDR3 bases are TGTGCCAGCAGTTTATTTGTGCGACAGGGGAATCAGCCCCAGCATTTT.

The chain uses TRBV5-5 and TRBJ2-7; the D call may be TRBD1 or TRBD2 (5 bases each). Germline-derived CDR1 and CDR2 are SGHKS and YYEKEE (reference sequence). There are 16 residues in the CDR3. V shed 2 bases and J shed 7 bases, with 22 bases lying between them. This CDR3 reads CASSLNRDGIIREQYF. In nucleotides, the CDR3 is TGTGCCAGCAGCTTAAATCGGGACGGAATAATACGAGAGCAGTACTTC.

This clonotype came up a few times. The V and J genes are TRBV30 and TRBJ2-1; 9 bases line up with TRBD1. The V and J ends lost 1 base and 3 bases, in that order; junction bases with no gene match: 7. CDR3 length equals 16 residues. Germline V gene lookup returns CDR1 GTSNPN and CDR2 SVGIG (reference sequence). The CDR3 DNA sequence: TGTGCCTGGAGTGCAACCCCGGGACAGGGCTACAATGAGCAGTTCTTC. Its translation is CAWSATPGQGYNEQFF.

This clonotype has a handful of counts. This chain connects TRBV5-5 to TRBJ1-1; TRBD1 is a possible D gene (5 bases). Germline lookup yields CDR1 SGHKS and CDR2 YYEKEE (reference sequence). This CDR3 comprises 14 residues. Deletions cut 2 bases from V and 4 bases from J, with 12 bases between. CDR3 amino acids: CASSFLGRGTEAFF. CDR3 nucleotide sequence: TGTGCCAGCAGCTTTCTGGGGCGGGGCACTGAAGCTTTCTTT.

The chain joins TRBV6-5 to TRBJ1-1; 7 bases align to TRBD1. V was clipped by 2 bases and J by 4 bases; unmatched bases: 7. The CDR3 length is 15 residues. CDR1 MNHEY and CDR2 SVGAGI come from the germline V gene. The CDR3 coding sequence is TGTGCCAGCAGTTACAGGGGGCGTCTGGGCACTGAAGCTTTCTTT. Protein product: CASSYRGRLGTEAFF.

This clonotype turned up a few times. CDR3 coding DNA: TGCGCCACCGCACTGACAGAGAACACTGAAGCTTTCTTT. This translates into CATALTENTEAFF. V gene TRBV5-1 combines with J gene TRBJ1-1; the D gene is possibly TRBD1 (5 bases). Germline V gene sequence: CDR1 SGHRS, CDR2 YFSETQ. The CDR3 totals 13 residues. Trimming took 9 bases from V and 1 from J, leaving 13 bases between them. The full variable domain, rest sourced from reference TRBV5-1 and TRBJ1-1, is KAGVTQTPRYLIKTRGQQVTLSCSPISGHRSVSWYQQTPGQGLQFLFEYFSETQRNKGNFPGRFSGRQFSNSRSEMNVSTLELGDSALYLCATALTENTEAFFGQGTRLTVV.

As regards this clonotype: A read error may be the cause here, since a much bigger clone is one base away. The gene calls are TRBV7-2 and TRBJ2-7, with D perhaps TRBD2 (7 bases). Between the trimmed V and J ends, which lost 4 bases and 2 bases, there was a span of 15 bases. The CDR3 consists of 15 residues. The germline gives CDR1 SGHTA, CDR2 FQGNSA. The CDR3 is CASSSDGGLPYEQYV. CDR3 DNA: TGTGCCAGCAGCTCAGACGGGGGGCTTCCCTACGAGCAGTACGTC.

This clonotype appeared a few times. The chain employs TRBV20-1 and TRBJ2-1, with D possibly TRBD1 on 6 matching bases. V was cut by 1 base and J by 3 bases, with 13 bases left in between. The CDR3 consists of 15 residues. Germline values: CDR1 DFQATT, CDR2 SNEGSKA (reference sequence). The CDR3 spells CSARVAGDFYNEQFF. The CDR3 coding sequence is TGCAGTGCTAGAGTCGCAGGGGATTTCTACAATGAGCAGTTCTTC.

This clonotype was counted ten times or more. The chain carries TRBV30 and TRBJ1-1, with 7 bases identical to TRBD1. The CDR3 length is 15 residues. Germline-derived CDR1 and CDR2 are GTSNPN and SVGIG (reference sequence). Unmatched junction bases numbered 12, after V lost 4 bases and J lost 4 bases. CDR3: CAWTERDRVRTEAFF. CDR3 sequence (DNA): TGTGCCTGGACTGAAAGAGACAGGGTACGCACTGAAGCTTTCTTT.

This chain links TRBV5-1 with TRBJ2-5, with 7 bases matching TRBD2. CDR3 size: 15 residues. From germline, CDR1 is SGHRS and CDR2 YFSETQ. Germline trimming cut 3 bases from V and 2 bases from J; bases unmatched to any gene: 7. The CDR3 loop is CASSWLGGGQETQYF. CDR3 DNA sequence: TGCGCCAGCAGCTGGCTCGGCGGGGGACAAGAGACCCAGTACTTC.

In this sample, this clonotype turned up many times. The rearrangement joins TRBV12-3 or TRBV12-4 to TRBJ2-2; D not certain. The CDR3 has 14 residues. V lost 5 bases and J 6 bases, leaving 13 bases between the germline ends. CDR3 residues: CASSLLRGSGELFF. Here the CDR3 DNA reads TGTGCCAGCAGTCTACTACGAGGCTCCGGGGAGCTGTTTTTT.

This clonotype has only a few counts. The chain joins TRBV4-1 to TRBJ2-3, with TRBD2 matching 12 bases. J was trimmed by 4 bases and V by 0 bases; bases with no gene match: 5. This CDR3 is built from 17 residues. CDR1 is MGHRA and CDR2 is YSYEKL in the germline V gene. CDR3 amino acids: CASSQELAGGLPDTQYF. The CDR3 DNA sequence: TGCGCCAGCAGCCAAGAACTAGCGGGGGGATTACCAGATACGCAGTATTTT.

In its sample, this clonotype was seen many times. V is TRBV7-3 and J is TRBJ1-3; the D gene is possibly TRBD1 (6 bases). Germline V gene data show CDR1 as SGHTA and CDR2 as FQGTGA. The CDR3 is 13 residues long. V was shortened by 10 bases and J by 2 bases, with 12 bases between the two germline ends. The CDR3 coding sequence is TGTGCCACCCAGGAGGGGGCTGGAAACACCATATATTTT. It specifies CATQEGAGNTIYF.

This chain connects TRBV11-1 to TRBJ2-1; 9 nucleotides match TRBD2. Trimming removed 5 bases from V and 2 bases from J; junction bases left unmatched: 13. Germline V gene sequence: CDR1 SGHAT, CDR2 FQDESV (reference sequence). This CDR3 has 18 residues. The CDR3 reads CASSPGTSRRVPYNEQFF. DNA for the CDR3: TGTGCCAGCAGCCCCGGGACTAGCAGACGAGTACCCTACAATGAGCAGTTCTTC.

This rearrangement joins TRBV7-3 to TRBJ2-1, with 10 bases lining up with TRBD2. Germline V CDR1 and CDR2: SGHTA, FQGTGA. V trimming: 2 bases; J trimming: 6 bases; junction bases outside the gene matches: 4. This CDR3 comprises 15 residues. The DNA for the CDR3 is TGTGCCAGCAGCTTACGGCTAGCGGGAGCCAATGAGCAGTTCTTC. Its translation is CASSLRLAGANEQFF.

Only a few counts were recorded for this clonotype. The V gene is TRBV21-1, the J gene TRBJ1-5; TRBD1 reflects the table's D call only, with no check against the DNA. TRBV21-1 is noted as a pseudogene. The CDR3 totals 17 residues. CDR3 sequence reads: CASSKRDRALGNQPQHF. The CDR3 DNA reads TGTGCCAGCAGCAAAAGGGACAGGGCATTGGGCAATCAGCCCCAGCATTTT.